These 21 T cell receptor beta chains originate from one sample sequenced in a study of Ad26.COV2.S vaccination and SARS-CoV-2 variants. Some clones are missing from TCRdb's copy, which holds only in-frame ones; the method was immunoSEQ multiplex PCR. The repertoire holds about 400,000 clones, with 89% as singletons. Treatment described: roughly 20 received Ad26.COV2.S at low or high dose, single or two shots; roughly five received placebo; per-sample allocation not given. The samples date from day 63 after the first vaccine or placebo injection. This material consisted of peripheral blood, taken in a trial of Ad26.COV2.S vaccine versus placebo. These receptors originate from a person between 18 and 65 years old who received the Ad26.COV2.S COVID-19 vaccine or a placebo.

The rearrangement uses TRBV6-5 and TRBJ2-2, with D perhaps assigned TRBD1 or TRBD2 (5 bases each). Germline V gives CDR1 MNHEY, CDR2 SVGAGI. Trimming took off 3 bases at V and 5 bases at J, with 10 bases between the two ends. The CDR3 spans 14 residues. As DNA, the CDR3 is TGTGCCAGCAGTTATGGTGGGGGAACCGGGGAGCTGTTTTTT. Its translation is CASSYGGGTGELFF.

J is TRBJ2-7 and V is TRBV3-1 (or the pseudogene TRBV3-2); a possible D gene is TRBD2 (5 bases). The V gene lost 1 base and the J gene lost 4 bases, with 14 bases spanning the gap. The CDR3 extends over 15 amino acids. Germline CDR1 is LGHDT and CDR2 is YNNKEL (reference sequence). DNA of the CDR3: TGTGCCAGCAGCCAAGCCCCAGGTCGGGAATACGAGCAGTACTTC. Encoded protein: CASSQAPGREYEQYF.

V and J are TRBV6-2 or TRBV6-3 and TRBJ2-7, with TRBD2 matching 11 bases. The trim removed 5 bases at V and 7 bases at J, leaving 10 bases unmatched. This CDR3 region has 15 residues. Germline CDR1 MNHEY, CDR2 SVGEGT. The CDR3 DNA reads as TGTGCCAGCAGTCCCCGGACTAGCGGGCCGAGGGAGCAGTACTTC. Encoded protein: CASSPRTSGPREQYF.

The V gene is TRBV24-1, the J gene TRBJ1-1, with D maybe TRBD1 (5 bases). The V end lost 7 bases, the J end lost 0 bases, and 11 bases lay between the germline ends. This CDR3 region has 14 residues. The germline CDR1 and CDR2 sequences are KGHDR and SFDVKD. The CDR3 DNA sequence: TGTGCCACCAGAGGTGGGGGTGTGAACACTGAAGCTTTCTTT. It yields the protein CATRGGGVNTEAFF.

This chain joins TRBV28 and TRBJ1-1; D possibly corresponds to TRBD1 (5 bases). Trimming cost V 6 bases and J 5 bases, with 13 bases left between them. CDR3 length equals 13 residues. Looked up from germline, CDR1 is MDHEN and CDR2 is SYDVKM. The CDR3 is CASSFRRGTEAFF. The CDR3 DNA reads as TGTGCCAGCAGCTTTCGACGGGGGACTGAAGCTTTCTTT.

The CDR3 protein is CASSFPLGDSKTQYF. The CDR3 DNA is TGTGCCAGCAGCTTCCCCCTTGGGGACTCAAAGACCCAGTACTTC. The chain employs TRBV7-2 and TRBJ2-5; the D gene is possibly TRBD2 (6 bases). Trimming removed 3 bases from V and 6 bases from J, with 17 bases in between. The CDR3 is 15 amino acids. From germline, CDR1 is SGHTA and CDR2 FQGNSA.

The gene calls are TRBV6-2 or TRBV6-3 and TRBJ1-5; no reliable D call. V lost 0 bases to trimming and J lost 9 bases, with 9 bases between them. The CDR3 covers 13 residues. Germline V gives CDR1 MNHEY, CDR2 SVGEGT. CDR3 residues: CASSYSPVAPQHF. CDR3 DNA sequence: TGTGCCAGCAGTTACTCGCCGGTCGCGCCCCAGCATTTT.

V is TRBV10-3 and J is TRBJ2-1; 8 bases line up with TRBD2. Germline trimming cut 0 bases from V and 9 bases from J; bases unmatched to any gene: 10. Germline CDR1 reads ENHRY; CDR2 reads SYGVKD. The CDR3 has 16 amino acids. CDR3 nucleotides: TGTGCCATCAGTGAGTCGGGGACTAGTGGGGGAGGTGAGCAGTTCTTC. This codes for CAISESGTSGGGEQFF.

The genes are TRBV28 and TRBJ1-5; 7 bases align to TRBD1. Germline values: CDR1 MDHEN, CDR2 SYDVKM. The trim removed 5 bases at V and 7 bases at J, leaving 5 bases unmatched. The CDR3 spans 13 residues. CDR3 sequence (DNA): TGTGCCAGCAGTCGGACAGGTGGACAGCCCCAGCATTTT. Translating gives CASSRTGGQPQHF.

This chain links TRBV18 with TRBJ2-1; 14 bases match TRBD2. V dropped 6 bases and J dropped 3; count of bases not matched to a gene: 13. CDR1 is KGHSH and CDR2 is LQKENI in the germline V gene. The CDR3 consists of 19 residues. The CDR3 loop reads CASSAPAGTSGRGYNEQFF. The DNA of the CDR3 is TGTGCCAGCTCCGCCCCGGCAGGGACTAGCGGGAGAGGCTACAATGAGCAGTTCTTC. Full variable domain (missing parts from reference TRBV18 and TRBJ2-1): NAGVMQNPRHLVRRRGQEARLRCSPMKGHSHVYWYRQLPEEGLKFMVYLQKENIIDESGMPKERFSAEFPKEGPSILRIQQVVRGDSAAYFCASSAPAGTSGRGYNEQFFGPGTRLTVL.

The chain uses TRBV27 and TRBJ1-1; no firm D call. Trimming took 6 bases from V and 1 from J, leaving 15 bases between them. Germline assignment: CDR1 MNHEY and CDR2 SMNVEV (reference sequence). The CDR3 length is 15 residues. CDR3 amino acids: CASSSVPGANTEAFF. As DNA, the CDR3 is TGTGCCAGCAGCAGCGTACCGGGAGCGAACACTGAAGCTTTCTTT.

This clone was observed a single time. V is TRBV6-5 and J is TRBJ1-2, with 8 bases aligning to TRBD1. The length of the CDR3 is 13 residues. Losses at the gene ends were 2 bases for V and 7 bases for J; bases not matched to a gene: 3. CDR1 MNHEY and CDR2 SVGAGI come from the germline V gene. CDR3 residues: CASSYQGAGGYTF. Here the CDR3 DNA reads TGTGCCAGCAGTTACCAGGGGGCGGGTGGCTACACCTTC.

In DNA, the CDR3 is TGTGCCAGCAGCCCGCCGGGACTAGCTTACGAGCAGTACTTC. Its translation: CASSPPGLAYEQYF. This chain links TRBV28 with TRBJ2-7; 9 positions match TRBD2. The CDR3 loop spans 14 amino acids. Germline V gene sequence: CDR1 MDHEN, CDR2 SYDVKM. The ends lost 6 bases at V and 4 bases at J; junction bases unmatched: 7.

The chain recombines TRBV28 with TRBJ1-2; the D gene is possibly TRBD1 (5 bases). Germline CDR1 MDHEN, CDR2 SYDVKM. V shed 8 bases and J shed 3 bases, with 10 bases lying between them. This CDR3 contains 12 residues. The CDR3 DNA is TGTGCCAGCGGGGCAGGTTACTATGGCTACACCTTC. It yields the protein CASGAGYYGYTF.

CDR3 amino acids: CASSLEGGLQYEQYF. The CDR3 bases are TGTGCCAGCAGCTTAGAGGGGGGGCTTCAGTACGAGCAGTACTTC. The genes are TRBV7-2 and TRBJ2-7; possible D gene TRBD2, 7 bases. Deletions cut 1 base from V and 4 bases from J, with 14 bases between. Germline V gene sequence: CDR1 SGHTA, CDR2 FQGNSA. The CDR3 totals 15 residues.

This clone was observed a single time. The V and J genes are TRBV9 and TRBJ2-3; D gene ambiguous. The CDR3 loop spans 16 amino acids. Germline V gene data show CDR1 as SGDLS and CDR2 as YYNGEE. V dropped 0 bases and J dropped 0 bases, with 11 bases sitting between them. The CDR3 DNA reads TGTGCCAGCAGCGTAGGTCTGAGACCTAGCACAGATACGCAGTATTTT. Its protein product is CASSVGLRPSTDTQYF.

The chain carries TRBV24-1 and TRBJ2-1; the D gene is possibly TRBD2 (6 bases). Deletions cut 6 bases from V and 5 bases from J, with 16 bases between. In germline, CDR1 is KGHDR, CDR2 SFDVKD. CDR3 size: 15 residues. The CDR3 nucleotides read TGTGCCACCAGTAGAGACGGATGGGGGGACAATGAGCAGTTCTTC. Protein product: CATSRDGWGDNEQFF.

This clone was observed a single time. This rearrangement joins TRBV29-1 to TRBJ2-5; D may correspond to TRBD1 or TRBD2 (5 bases each). Deletions cut 6 bases from V and 1 base from J, with 12 bases between. Per germline, CDR1 SQVTM and CDR2 ANQGSEA. The CDR3 spans 13 residues. CDR3 protein: CSVGPRTQETQYF. The CDR3 DNA reads as TGCAGCGTGGGACCTAGGACCCAAGAGACCCAGTACTTC. The entire variable domain, with the rest obtained from reference TRBV29-1 and TRBJ2-5, is as follows: SAVISQKPSRDICQRGTSLTIQCQVDSQVTMMFWYRQQPGQSLTLIATANQGSEATYESGFVIDKFPISRPNLTFSTLTVSNMSPEDSSIYLCSVGPRTQETQYFGPGTRLLVL.

The rearrangement links TRBV7-2 to TRBJ2-1; 7 positions match TRBD2. V lost 2 bases and J lost 0; bases outside the gene matches: 1. The CDR3 loop spans 15 amino acids. Germline V gene sequence: CDR1 SGHTA, CDR2 FQGNSA. The DNA for the CDR3 is TGTGCCAGCAGCTTAACGGGAGGCTCCTACAATGAGCAGTTCTTC. Translating it yields CASSLTGGSYNEQFF.

The chain carries TRBV6-5 and TRBJ1-3, with no clear D. The V gene lost 7 bases and the J gene lost 2 bases, with 15 bases spanning the gap. Germline V CDR1 and CDR2: MNHEY, SVGAGI. The CDR3 length is 15 residues. CDR3 sequence (DNA): TGTGCCAGCACCCTTGCCCAGGAAACTGGAAACACCATATATTTT. This gives the protein CASTLAQETGNTIYF.

The chain has TRBV18 and TRBJ1-1; TRBD1 aligns across 8 bases. CDR3 size: 16 residues. CDR1 KGHSH and CDR2 LQKENI come from the germline V gene. J was trimmed by 3 bases and V by 6 bases; bases with no gene match: 12. CDR3 in amino acids: CASSPSQGAGDTEAFF. The CDR3 DNA is TGTGCCAGCTCTCCCAGCCAGGGGGCCGGGGACACTGAAGCTTTCTTT.